The rows below give T cell receptor beta chains drawn from one sample of a study of blood T cell repertoires in COVID-19. Generated by immunoSEQ multiplex PCR, the TCRdb table keeps only in-frame clones and is missing some. The data hold around 78,000 clones, with more than 75% observed a single time. Sequencing was carried out using peripheral blood. Source of these receptors: a man aged 65-85 years with active or convalescent COVID-19. Each CDR3 is given with its conserved first and last residue. Each record gives: D gene, clone size, V gene, J gene, CDR3 DNA, CDR3 protein. D genes are given only for firm matches. A clone size is listed for some rows: how often the clone was seen (once, few, many), or a class if it is expanded.

TRBD2	few	TRBV29-1	TRBJ2-7	TGCAGCGTATTAGCGGGAGGAGACGCGAACAGGTACTTC	CSVLAGGDANRYF
.	.	TRBV18	TRBJ2-1	TGTGCCAGCTCACCCTCGATGGGCGGGAACAATGAGCAGTTCTTC	CASSPSMGGNNEQFF
TRBD1	few	TRBV11-3	TRBJ2-3	TGTGCCAGCAGCTTAGGACAGGGGGTCACAGATACGCAGTATTTT	CASSLGQGVTDTQYF
.	.	TRBV5-4	TRBJ2-1	TGTGCCAGCAGCTTGGTTACACCGAACAATGAGCAGTTCTTC	CASSLVTPNNEQFF
TRBD1	.	TRBV6-5	TRBJ2-7	TGTGCCAGCAGTTACTCTAGGACAGGGGACAGAGAGCAGTACTTC	CASSYSRTGDREQYF
.	.	TRBV5-4	TRBJ2-3	TGTGCCAGCAGCTTAGGAGATGCTCCTAATACGCAGTATTTT	CASSLGDAPNTQYF
.	.	TRBV5-1	TRBJ2-4	TGCGCCAGCAGCTTGGTAGCAGAACGCCAAAACATTCAGTACTTC	CASSLVAERQNIQYF
TRBD1	.	TRBV19	TRBJ1-5	TGTGCCAGTAGTACAAGACAGGGAACCCTCAATCAGCCCCAGCATTTT	CASSTRQGTLNQPQHF
TRBD1	.	TRBV3-1/TRBV3-2	TRBJ1-2	TGTGCCAGCAGCCGCCAAACTGGGACAGGGAACTATGGCTACACCTTC	CASSRQTGTGNYGYTF
.	.	TRBV4-2	TRBJ1-2	TGTGCCAGCAGCCAAACCATTGGGGTCCCAGCGGATTATGGCTACACCTTC	CASSQTIGVPADYGYTF
.	.	TRBV6-5	TRBJ1-1	TGTGCCAGCAGCAAAACAGGGAGCGCTGAAGCTTTCTTT	CASSKTGSAEAFF
TRBD2	.	TRBV27	TRBJ2-5	TGTGCCAGCAGTTTAACCGCGGGAGGGCCACAAGAGACCCAGTACTTC	CASSLTAGGPQETQYF
TRBD1	.	TRBV7-8	TRBJ1-1	TGTGCCAGCAGCGCAGGGGGCGCGATTCCAAACACTGAAGCTTTCTTT	CASSAGGAIPNTEAFF
TRBD2	.	TRBV7-8	TRBJ2-7	TGTGCCAGCAGCTTAGCGGGACTAGTCAACGAGCAGTACTTC	CASSLAGLVNEQYF
.	.	TRBV28	TRBJ1-2	TGTGCCAGCAGGGACTGGACAGTTGCTGGCTACACCTTC	CASRDWTVAGYTF
.	.	TRBV2	TRBJ2-7	TGTGCCAGTAAACAACAGTCCTACGAGCAGTACTTC	CASKQQSYEQYF
TRBD2	.	TRBV5-6	TRBJ2-3	TGTGCCAGCAGCACAGCGACTAGCGTAAGAACAGATACGCAGTATTTT	CASSTATSVRTDTQYF
.	.	TRBV28	TRBJ2-1	TGTGCCAGCAGTTCCTCCGTGTATGAGCAGTTCTTC	CASSSSVYEQFF
.	few	TRBV7-3	TRBJ1-1	TGTGCCAGCAGCCCAGAGGGTGGGGTGAACACTGAAGCTTTCTTT	CASSPEGGVNTEAFF
TRBD1	once	TRBV6-4	TRBJ1-2	TGTGCCAGCAGTCTCCTAACCGGGGACAGGGGCTACTATGGCTACACCTTC	CASSLLTGDRGYYGYTF
TRBD1	few	TRBV7-3	TRBJ2-1	TGTGCCAGCAGCTTAGGGGGGACAGGATCCTACAATGAGCAGTTCTTC	CASSLGGTGSYNEQFF
.	.	TRBV12-3/TRBV12-4	TRBJ1-1	TGTGCCAGCAGTTTCACGAGCACTGAAGCTTTCTTT	CASSFTSTEAFF
.	.	TRBV4-3	TRBJ2-1	TGCGCCAGCAGCCAAGGAGGGGGGGCCAACAATGAGCAGTTCTTC	CASSQGGGANNEQFF
TRBD2	.	TRBV3-1/TRBV3-2	TRBJ2-5	TGTGCCAGCAGCCAAGATTCGGCAGGGAGGGCCCAGTACTTC	CASSQDSAGRAQYF
.	few	TRBV19	TRBJ2-7	TGTGCCAGTAGTATTCGGCTAGCCACCTACGAGCAGTACTTC	CASSIRLATYEQYF
TRBD1	.	TRBV4-1	TRBJ2-1	TGCGCCAGCAGCCTCCGGGACAGGGGGGTCTATGAGCAGTTCTTC	CASSLRDRGVYEQFF
.	.	TRBV2	TRBJ1-2	TGTGCCACCAAGGATGCGGCCGATTATGGCTACACCTTC	CATKDAADYGYTF
.	once	TRBV7-8	TRBJ1-5	TGTGCCAGCAGCTTACCCGGGACACACAATCAGCCCCAGCATTTT	CASSLPGTHNQPQHF
TRBD2	.	TRBV7-2	TRBJ2-7	TGTGCCAGCAGGCCCCCGGGACTAGCGGGAGCTCATCCCTACGAGCAGTACTTC	CASRPPGLAGAHPYEQYF
.	.	TRBV18	TRBJ2-5	TGTGCCAGCTCACCGGGGGACAACCAAGAGACCCAGTACTTC	CASSPGDNQETQYF
.	medium-sized	TRBV30	TRBJ1-2	TGTGCCTGGAGTGTCGGGGGTGGCTACACCTTC	CAWSVGGGYTF
TRBD2	.	TRBV30	TRBJ2-7	TGTGCCTGCCAGCGGGAGAACTACGAGCAGTACTTC	CACQRENYEQYF
TRBD2	few	TRBV3-1/TRBV3-2	TRBJ2-5	TGTGCCAGCAGCCAAGGGCCTAGCGGGAGTGGGGAGACCCAGTACTTC	CASSQGPSGSGETQYF
.	.	TRBV19	TRBJ1-2	TGTGCCAGTAGTACCCCAGGGGCATCACGGTATGGCTACACCTTC	CASSTPGASRYGYTF
.	.	TRBV18	TRBJ1-6	TGTGCCAGCTCGGACTCAAATTCACCCCTCCACTTT	CASSDSNSPLHF
TRBD2	.	TRBV5-1	TRBJ2-5	TGCGCCAGCAGCGTCGGGGGGTCTCAAGAGACCCAGTACTTC	CASSVGGSQETQYF
.	once	TRBV5-1	TRBJ1-6	TGCGCCAGCAGCTTGGAAGGGGCTGGGTCACCCCTCCACTTT	CASSLEGAGSPLHF
TRBD2	.	TRBV30	TRBJ2-3	TGTGCCTGGAGTGTACGAGGACTAGCGGGAGCTCCAGATACGCAGTATTTT	CAWSVRGLAGAPDTQYF
TRBD2	.	TRBV7-2	TRBJ2-1	TGTGCCAGCAGCTTAAATGGGGCGGGAGGCTACAATGAGCAGTTCTTC	CASSLNGAGGYNEQFF
.	.	TRBV5-1	TRBJ2-1	TGCGCCAGCAGCTTGGGGGCTAGCAGCAATGAGCAGTTCTTC	CASSLGASSNEQFF
.	.	TRBV3-1/TRBV3-2	TRBJ2-4	TGTGCCAGCAGCCAAGAAGGGGTCACCAAAAACATTCAGTACTTC	CASSQEGVTKNIQYF
.	once	TRBV6-4	TRBJ1-1	TGTGCCAGCAGTGTTGGGCCAACGACGCCTGAAGCTTTCTTT	CASSVGPTTPEAFF
TRBD2	.	TRBV6-2/TRBV6-3	TRBJ2-4	TGTGCCAGCAGTTCCCAGATTAACTTAGGGACTAGCGGAAACCGTGTGATTCAGTACTTC	CASSSQINLGTSGNRVIQYF